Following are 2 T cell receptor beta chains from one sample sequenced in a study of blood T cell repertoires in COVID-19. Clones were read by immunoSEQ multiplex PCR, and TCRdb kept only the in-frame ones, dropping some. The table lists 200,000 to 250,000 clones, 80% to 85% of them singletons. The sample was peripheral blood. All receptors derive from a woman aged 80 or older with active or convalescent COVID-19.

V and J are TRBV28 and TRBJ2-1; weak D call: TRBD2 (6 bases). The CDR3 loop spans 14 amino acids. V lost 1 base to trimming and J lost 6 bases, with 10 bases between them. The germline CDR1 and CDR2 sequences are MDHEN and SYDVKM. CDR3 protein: CASSLSGGSNEQFF. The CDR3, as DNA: TGTGCCAGCAGTTTATCTGGAGGGAGCAATGAGCAGTTCTTC.

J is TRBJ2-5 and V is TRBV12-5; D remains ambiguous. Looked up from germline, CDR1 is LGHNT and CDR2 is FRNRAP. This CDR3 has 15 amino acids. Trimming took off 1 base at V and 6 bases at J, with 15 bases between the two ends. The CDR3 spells CASGLEPTGVKTQYF. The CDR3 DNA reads TGTGCTAGTGGTTTGGAACCGACTGGTGTAAAGACCCAGTACTTC.